This entry features one T cell receptor (beta chain) sequence. TCRdb keeps only in-frame clones here, not all; method: immunoSEQ multiplex PCR. The top ten hold approximately 1.2% of the sample, which has 200,000 to 250,000 clones, about 91% seen once. The data stem from a study of blood T cell repertoires in COVID-19. Trimming pared 4 bases from V and 1 base from J, leaving 8 bases between. This CDR3 is 14 amino acids long. Germline CDR1 SGHKS, CDR2 YYEKEE (reference sequence). The receptor's source is a man aged 25 to 40 with acute or convalescent COVID-19. The sequencing sample was made of peripheral blood. This sequence joins TRBV5-5 and TRBJ2-2; D is possibly TRBD1 (6 bases). The CDR3 loop is CASSRGQNTGELFF. CDR3 nucleotide sequence: TGTGCCAGCAGCCGGGGACAGAACACCGGGGAGCTGTTTTTT.